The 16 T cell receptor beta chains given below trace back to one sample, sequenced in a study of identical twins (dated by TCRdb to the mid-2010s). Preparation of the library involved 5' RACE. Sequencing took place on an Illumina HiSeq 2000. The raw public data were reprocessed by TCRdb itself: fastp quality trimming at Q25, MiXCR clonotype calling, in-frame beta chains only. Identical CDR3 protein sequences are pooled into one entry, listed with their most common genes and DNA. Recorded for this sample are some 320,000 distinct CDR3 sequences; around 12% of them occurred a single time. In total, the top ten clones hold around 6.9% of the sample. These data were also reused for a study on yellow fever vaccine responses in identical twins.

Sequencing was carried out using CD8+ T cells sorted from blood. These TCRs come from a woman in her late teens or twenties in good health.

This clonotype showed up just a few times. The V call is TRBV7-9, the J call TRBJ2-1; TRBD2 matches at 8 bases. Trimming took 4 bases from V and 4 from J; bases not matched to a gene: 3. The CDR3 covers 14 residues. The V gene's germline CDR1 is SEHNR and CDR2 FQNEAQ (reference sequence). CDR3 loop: CASSSGGAYNEQFF. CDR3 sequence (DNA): TGTGCCAGCAGCTCCGGGGGGGCGTACAATGAGCAGTTCTTC.

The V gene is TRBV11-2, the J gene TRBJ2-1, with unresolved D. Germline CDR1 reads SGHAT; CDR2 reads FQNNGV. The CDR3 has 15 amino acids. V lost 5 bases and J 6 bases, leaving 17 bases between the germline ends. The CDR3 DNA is TGTGCCAGCAGCCGGACGGGTTGGGCGCGCAATGAGCAGTTCTTC. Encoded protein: CASSRTGWARNEQFF.

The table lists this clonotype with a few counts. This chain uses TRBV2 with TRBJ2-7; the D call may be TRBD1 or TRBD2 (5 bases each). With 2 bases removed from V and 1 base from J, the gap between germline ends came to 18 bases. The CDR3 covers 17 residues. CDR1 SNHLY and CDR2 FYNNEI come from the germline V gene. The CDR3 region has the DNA TGTGCCAGCAGTGAATCAGATCGAGGGGTGAGATCCTACGAGCAGTACGTC. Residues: CASSESDRGVRSYEQYV.

The chain's CDR3 is CASSTKPSQETQYF. The CDR3 nucleotides are TGTGCCAGCAGTACGAAGCCCTCACAAGAGACCCAGTACTTC. The chain employs TRBV27 and TRBJ2-5, with D hard to call. Trimming stripped 5 bases from V and 2 bases from J, with 12 bases between. The CDR3 contains 14 residues. The germline gives CDR1 MNHEY, CDR2 SMNVEV (reference sequence).

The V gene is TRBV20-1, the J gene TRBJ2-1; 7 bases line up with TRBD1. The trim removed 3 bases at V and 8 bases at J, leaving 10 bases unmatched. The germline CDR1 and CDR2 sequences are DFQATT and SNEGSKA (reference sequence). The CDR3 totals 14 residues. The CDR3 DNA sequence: TGCAGTGCTAGTGACAGACAGGGCCAATATGAGCAGTTCTTC. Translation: CSASDRQGQYEQFF.

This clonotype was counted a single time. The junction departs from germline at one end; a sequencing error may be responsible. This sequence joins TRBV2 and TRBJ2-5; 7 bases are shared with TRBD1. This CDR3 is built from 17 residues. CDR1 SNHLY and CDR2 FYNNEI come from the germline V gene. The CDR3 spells CASSEATGTDLQETQYF. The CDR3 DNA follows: TGTGCCAGCAGTGAAGCAACCGGGACAGATCTCCAAGAGACCCAGTATTTC.

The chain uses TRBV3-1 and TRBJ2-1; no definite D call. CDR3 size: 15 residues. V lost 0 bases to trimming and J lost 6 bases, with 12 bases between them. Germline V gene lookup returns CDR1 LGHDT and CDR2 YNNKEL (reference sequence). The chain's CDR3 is CASSQEGLAANEQFF. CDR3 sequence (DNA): TGTGCCAGCAGCCAAGAAGGGTTAGCCGCCAATGAGCAGTTCTTC.

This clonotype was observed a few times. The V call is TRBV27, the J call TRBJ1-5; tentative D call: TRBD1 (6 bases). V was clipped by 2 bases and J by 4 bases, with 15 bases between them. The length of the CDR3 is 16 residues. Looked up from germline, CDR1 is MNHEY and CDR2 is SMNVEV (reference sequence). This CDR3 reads CASSLTNDRFNQPQHF. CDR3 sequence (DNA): TGTGCCAGCAGTTTAACGAATGACAGGTTTAATCAGCCCCAGCATTTT.

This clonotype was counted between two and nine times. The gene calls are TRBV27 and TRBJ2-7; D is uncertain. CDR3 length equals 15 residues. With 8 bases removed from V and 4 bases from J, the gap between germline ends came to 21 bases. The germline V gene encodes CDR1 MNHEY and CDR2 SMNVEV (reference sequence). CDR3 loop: CASGSNAVLAYEQYF. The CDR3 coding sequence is TGTGCCAGCGGTTCTAACGCCGTACTGGCTTACGAGCAGTACTTC.

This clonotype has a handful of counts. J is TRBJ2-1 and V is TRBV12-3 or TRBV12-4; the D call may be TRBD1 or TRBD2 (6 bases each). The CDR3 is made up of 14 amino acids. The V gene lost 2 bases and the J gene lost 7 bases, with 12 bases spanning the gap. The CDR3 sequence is CASSLPGAGNEQFF. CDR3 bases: TGTGCCAGCAGTTTACCGGGGGCGGGAAATGAGCAGTTCTTC.

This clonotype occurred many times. The CDR3 is CAANGHSSYEQYV. CDR3 DNA: TGTGCCGCCAACGGACACAGCTCCTACGAGCAGTACGTC. The chain couples TRBV28 to TRBJ2-7; possible D gene TRBD1, 5 bases. The CDR3 is 13 residues long. Germline CDR1 reads MDHEN; CDR2 reads SYDVKM. Trimming removed 11 bases at V and 0 bases at J, with 14 bases between.

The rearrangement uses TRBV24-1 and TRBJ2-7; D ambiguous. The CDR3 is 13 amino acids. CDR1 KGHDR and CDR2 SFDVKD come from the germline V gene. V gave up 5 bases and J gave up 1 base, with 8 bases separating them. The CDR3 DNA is TGTGCCACCAGTGGAGAGGATTCCTACGAGCAGTACTTC. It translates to CATSGEDSYEQYF.

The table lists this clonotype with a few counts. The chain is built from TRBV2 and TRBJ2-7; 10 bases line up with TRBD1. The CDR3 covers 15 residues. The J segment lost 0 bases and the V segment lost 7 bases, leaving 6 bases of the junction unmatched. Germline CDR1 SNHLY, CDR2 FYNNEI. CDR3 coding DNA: TGTGCCAGCACCTGGGACAGGGGCAGCTCCTACGAGCAGTACGTC. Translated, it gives CASTWDRGSSYEQYV.

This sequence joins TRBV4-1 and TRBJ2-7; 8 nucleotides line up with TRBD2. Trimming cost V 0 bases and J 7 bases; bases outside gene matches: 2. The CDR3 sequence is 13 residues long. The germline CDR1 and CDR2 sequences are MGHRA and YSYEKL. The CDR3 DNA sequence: TGCGCCAGCAGCCAAGATGGCGGGAGGGAGCAGTACTTC. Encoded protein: CASSQDGGREQYF.

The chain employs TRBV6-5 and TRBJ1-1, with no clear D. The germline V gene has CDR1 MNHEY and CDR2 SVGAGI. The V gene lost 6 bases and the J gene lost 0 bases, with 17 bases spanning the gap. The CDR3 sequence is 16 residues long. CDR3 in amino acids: CASSPIPGILNTEAFF. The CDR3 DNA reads TGTGCCAGCAGCCCCATTCCGGGGATACTGAACACTGAAGCTTTCTTT.

In DNA form, the CDR3 reads TGCAGTGCTAGGGGACAGGACCTCTCTGGGGCCAACGTCCTGACTTTC. Protein product: CSARGQDLSGANVLTF. This sequence joins TRBV20-1 and TRBJ2-6; 8 positions match TRBD1. With 3 bases clipped from V and 0 bases from J, the junction kept 4 bases outside the gene matches. Germline CDR1 is DFQATT and CDR2 is SNEGSKA (reference sequence). This CDR3 spans 16 amino acids.